What follows is one T cell receptor beta chain and its context. Its antigen is undetermined. Patients were all untreated before their thyroid surgery. V was cut by 1 base and J by 4 bases, with 19 bases left in between. The germline V gene has CDR1 GTSNPN and CDR2 SVGIG (reference sequence). This CDR3 spans 16 amino acids. This record belongs to a study of metastatic and nonmetastatic thyroid tumors. Looking at the study overall: Across blood and tumor or nodule tissue, repertoires from malignant and benign thyroid patients were compared with one another. Overall study findings and caveats: A significant increase in TCR beta diversity was reportedly seen in malignant thyroid tumors relative to benign nodules, in blood and tumor.

Authors' data handling: Between-group CDR3 differences, defined by clinicopathological status, yielded a distant-metastasis classifier for papillary thyroid cancer. TCRdb ran MiXCR on the PCR reads. For this entry, the V and J calls and clone size follow TCRdb and not the study's own pipeline. Among 15,000 to 20,000 clones, 25% to 30% were seen once, and the ten largest hold 10% to 15%. The TCR originated in a male donor with papillary thyroid cancer or a benign thyroid nodule (not recorded which). Some clones in this sample may be carry-over from other donors' samples. The sequenced sample was tumor tissue. The chain has TRBV30 and TRBJ1-2, with D possibly being TRBD1 (6 bases). This chain's CDR3 is CAWSAPRGGRGYGYTF. In DNA, the CDR3 is TGTGCCTGGAGTGCTCCGAGGGGGGGGCGAGGCTATGGCTACACCTTC.